This T cell receptor (beta chain) was sequenced for a study of human T cells and chemical hapten exposure. The sample holds a few counts of this clonotype. One entry per CDR3 protein, called by TCRdb with MiXCR from the RACE reads. This table holds more than 35,000 distinct CDR3 sequences, around 4% found once. Per germline, CDR1 GTSNPN and CDR2 SVGIG (reference sequence). With 1 base clipped from V and 5 bases from J, the junction kept 7 bases outside the gene matches. CDR3 length: 14 amino acids. The time point: healthy volunteer bleed at 6 weeks. The study extracted total RNA from unfractionated whole blood.

The clonotype originates from a human donor in good health. Some clones in this sample may be carry-over from other donors' samples. What was sequenced was whole blood. The V and J genes are TRBV30 and TRBJ1-2, with 7 bases that match TRBD1. CDR3 loop: CAWSEAQGDYGYTF. The CDR3 DNA reads as TGTGCCTGGAGTGAAGCGCAGGGGGATTATGGCTACACCTTC.